This T cell receptor beta chain is drawn from a study of graft-versus-host responses after intestinal transplantation. Findings of the study overall: Recipient marrow held GvH clones, some first seen in ileum or blood.

Data came from immunoSEQ multiplex PCR; TCRdb stores just in-frame clones and leaves some out. The sample shows 85,000 to 100,000 clones, more than 85% of them seen only once. Notes on this clone: No antigen is known for it.

Trimming removed 2 bases at V and 6 bases at J, with 14 bases between. The CDR3 runs to 15 residues. Germline V gives CDR1 GTSNPN, CDR2 SVGIG (reference sequence). This chain uses TRBV30 with TRBJ1-6; D unclear. The origin of this receptor is a human donor who was the organ donor for an intestinal transplant. The source material was unstimulated CD4+ T cells sorted from spleen or lymph node cells, sampled before transplant. The CDR3 DNA reads as TGTGCCTGGAGTCCCCCGCCAGTCTTTAATTCACCCCTCCACTTT. As protein: CAWSPPPVFNSPLHF. The full variable domain, in which reference TRBV30 and TRBJ1-6 provide the parts outside the CDR3, is SQTIHQWPATLVQPVGSPLSLECTVEGTSNPNLYWYRQAAGRGLQLLFYSVGIGQISSEVPQNLSASRPQDRQFILSSKKLLLSDSGFYLCAWSPPPVFNSPLHFGNGTRLTVT.